Only one count was recorded for the clone carrying this TCR beta chain. Its target is unknown. Germline CDR1 SGHTA, CDR2 FQGNSA. The ends were cut back, 5 bases at V and 0 bases at J, with 17 bases in the middle. This CDR3 is 17 amino acids long. The data originate from a study of cytomegalovirus exposure and HLA in healthy donors. On the study more broadly: Roughly four fifths of 350 to 400 genotyped donors fell in the Caucasian-associated ancestry cluster. Whole-study results and caveats: Later genetic work tied a missense DCLRE1C variant to beta-chain V and J trimming.

This PCR relied on a set of 60 Vbeta primers and 13 Jbeta primers. As processed by the authors: Around 10 million of the 80 million or so unique TCR beta chains counted in a later analysis were shared. Data came from immunoSEQ multiplex PCR; TCRdb stores just in-frame clones and leaves some out. That table gives V, J and clone size, and the DNA gave D and trimming. The sample includes 150,000 to 200,000 clones, more than 85% seen only once; the top ten take 1.5% to 2%. Sequenced sample: PBMCs. The rearrangement links TRBV7-2 to TRBJ2-1, with D maybe TRBD2 (5 bases). This TCR derives from a woman aged 18 to 35 in good health and CMV-seronegative. CDR3 sequence: CASSALRVPRSYNEQFF. The DNA for the CDR3 is TGTGCCAGCAGCGCATTGAGGGTTCCGCGCTCCTACAATGAGCAGTTCTTC.